Each of the 9 T cell receptor beta chains below was sequenced from the same sample in a study of T-cell reconstitution after alpha-beta-depleted transplantation in children. Unique molecular identifiers were built into the TCRbeta library. TCRdb reanalysed the PCR reads using MiXCR and keeps one entry per CDR3 protein. The table lists about 600,000 distinct CDR3 sequences, about 10% of them singletons. Sequencing was performed on PBMCs from the stem cell graft donor, taken from the stem cell graft. The source is a human donor who donated a stem cell graft to a child with acute myeloid leukemia.

There are a few counts of this clonotype. CDR3 in DNA: TGTGCCTGGAGACGCAACTGGGCCTACGAGCAGTACTTC. This sequence encodes CAWRRNWAYEQYF. V gene TRBV30 combines with J gene TRBJ2-7; no firm D call. V lost 3 bases and J lost 2, with 11 bases in between. The CDR3 contains 13 residues. Germline V gene lookup returns CDR1 GTSNPN and CDR2 SVGIG (reference sequence).

This chain joins TRBV10-3 and TRBJ1-5; 11 bases line up with TRBD1. This CDR3 contains 13 residues. The V gene end was trimmed by 6 bases and the J gene end by 6 bases; junction bases not matched to a gene: 1. Germline-derived CDR1 and CDR2 are ENHRY and SYGVKD. CDR3 amino acids: CAIRGTGGQPQHF. DNA of the CDR3: TGTGCCATCAGAGGGACAGGGGGTCAGCCCCAGCATTTT.

This chain connects TRBV20-1 to TRBJ2-3; D gene unclear. Trimming removed 0 bases from V and 4 bases from J, with 17 bases in between. The V gene's germline CDR1 is DFQATT and CDR2 SNEGSKA (reference sequence). The CDR3 consists of 16 residues. This CDR3 reads CSARDPEAQIADTQYF. CDR3 coding DNA: TGCAGTGCTAGAGATCCCGAGGCGCAGATCGCAGATACGCAGTATTTT.

This clonotype was counted ten times or more. The chain joins TRBV5-1 to TRBJ2-7; 7 nucleotides align to TRBD1. Germline V gives CDR1 SGHRS, CDR2 YFSETQ. With V trimmed by 4 bases and J by 4 bases, 8 bases remained unmatched. CDR3 length: 14 residues. CDR3 sequence reads: CASSPDRARYEQYF. In DNA form, the CDR3 reads TGCGCCAGCAGCCCCGACAGGGCTCGATACGAGCAGTACTTC.

V usage is TRBV5-1 and J usage is TRBJ2-5, with 7 nucleotides matching TRBD2. The CDR3 sequence is 14 residues long. Trimming cost V 0 bases and J 7 bases; bases outside gene matches: 6. The germline V gene has CDR1 SGHRS and CDR2 YFSETQ. The CDR3 DNA is TGCGCCAGCAGCTTGGCTGGCGGGAGTCCGACCCAGTACTTC. This gives the protein CASSLAGGSPTQYF.

The sample holds a few counts of this clonotype. In DNA, the CDR3 is TGTGCCAGCAGCTTATTTCCAGGGGAGAATTCACCCCTCCACTTT. Protein sequence: CASSLFPGENSPLHF. The chain combines TRBV7-8 with TRBJ1-6, with D possibly being TRBD1 (6 bases). CDR3 length: 15 amino acids. Trimming left V 2 bases short and J 7 bases short, with 12 bases between. The germline V gene encodes CDR1 SGHVS and CDR2 FQNEAQ.

This clonotype turned up a few times. The V gene is TRBV6-1, the J gene TRBJ2-2; TRBD2 aligns across 9 bases. Germline lookup yields CDR1 MNHNS and CDR2 SASEGT. This CDR3 is built from 15 residues. Losses at the gene ends were 6 bases for V and 7 bases for J; bases not matched to a gene: 9. The CDR3 reads CASSPIAGAIGELFF. The CDR3 DNA is TGTGCCAGCAGCCCTATAGCGGGAGCTATCGGGGAGCTGTTTTTT.

The chain employs TRBV30 and TRBJ2-7; possible D gene TRBD2, 5 bases. The CDR3 runs to 14 residues. The V end lost 7 bases, the J end lost 7 bases, and 23 bases lay between the germline ends. Germline V gives CDR1 GTSNPN, CDR2 SVGIG (reference sequence). The CDR3 nucleotides are TGTGCCTCTTGGGCGGGCCCTCACCGGGTTGAGCAGTACTTC. Amino acid sequence: CASWAGPHRVEQYF.

This clonotype was recorded a few times. This chain uses TRBV7-9 with TRBJ2-4; 8 bases fit TRBD1. J gave up 5 bases and V 1 base, and 1 base lay outside the gene matches. Germline V CDR1 and CDR2: SEHNR, FQNEAQ (reference sequence). The CDR3 extends over 14 amino acids. The CDR3 bases are TGTGCCAGCAGCTTAGGGGGACAGGAAAACATTCAGTACTTC. Encoded protein: CASSLGGQENIQYF.